Below are 9 T cell receptor beta chains sequenced from a single sample in a study of cytomegalovirus exposure and HLA in healthy donors (dated by TCRdb to 2015 to 2018). The library was made by the immunoSEQ multiplex PCR assay. A mixture of 60 forward primers for TCR Vbeta segments and 13 reverse primers for TCR Jbeta segments was used in the multiplex PCR. Here the immuneACCESS table is served through TCRdb, limited to in-frame sequences with V and J called. Missing clones are a known gap in these copies; in checked studies unresolved V genes cover under half, and the rest lacks a known reason. This sample is represented by about 180,000 clones; over 65% of them were singletons. The top ten constitute approximately 2.5% of the sample. Sample: PBMCs. These receptors came from a man between 60 and 70 years old in good health and CMV-seronegative.

The chain uses TRBV2 and TRBJ2-7; 16 positions match TRBD2. Germline trimming cut 10 bases from V and 7 bases from J; bases unmatched to any gene: 10. CDR1 and CDR2 from the germline V gene are SNHLY and FYNNEI. CDR3 size: 15 residues. The CDR3 DNA reads TGTGCCATCGGGGGGACTAGCGGGAGGGCCTTGGAGCAGTACTTC. This translates into CAIGGTSGRALEQYF. Complete variable domain (other parts from reference TRBV2 and TRBJ2-7): EPEVTQTPSHQVTQMGQEVILRCVPISNHLYFYWYRQILGQKVEFLVSFYNNEISEKSEIFDDQFSVERPDGSNFTLKIRSTKLEDSAMYFCAIGGTSGRALEQYFGPGTRLTVT.

The rearrangement uses TRBV6-1 and TRBJ1-1; a possible D gene is TRBD1 (5 bases). Deletions cut 6 bases from V and 4 bases from J, with 12 bases between. The CDR3 sequence is 13 residues long. Germline V gene data show CDR1 as MNHNS and CDR2 as SASEGT. CDR3 in amino acids: CASREQGSTEAFF. CDR3 DNA sequence: TGTGCCAGCAGGGAGCAGGGTAGCACTGAAGCTTTCTTT.

This clone was counted between two and nine times. This chain joins TRBV28 and TRBJ2-7; D unresolved. The CDR3 contains 12 residues. Germline assignment: CDR1 MDHEN and CDR2 SYDVKM. Trimming left V 4 bases short and J 1 base short, with 5 bases between. This CDR3 reads CASSSQSYEQYF. Here the CDR3 DNA reads TGTGCCAGCAGTTCGCAGTCCTACGAGCAGTACTTC. Full variable domain (outside the CDR3, taken from reference TRBV28 and TRBJ2-7): DVKVTQSSRYLVKRTGEKVFLECVQDMDHENMFWYRQDPGLGLRLIYFSYDVKMKEKGDIPEGYSVSREKKERFSLILESASTNQTSMYLCASSSQSYEQYFGPGTRLTVT.

This clone was observed a few times. For the CDR3, the DNA is TGTGCCAGCCGGAAGGGGATCACTGAAGCTTTCTTT. Protein product: CASRKGITEAFF. The rearrangement links TRBV27 to TRBJ1-1, with D perhaps matching TRBD1 (5 bases). CDR3 length: 12 amino acids. CDR1 and CDR2 from the germline V gene are MNHEY and SMNVEV (reference sequence). V was clipped by 8 bases and J by 4 bases, with 11 bases between them.

The count of this clone is one. The V call is TRBV9, the J call TRBJ2-7, with D perhaps TRBD2 (6 bases). The germline gives CDR1 SGDLS, CDR2 YYNGEE. The CDR3 is made up of 13 amino acids. Trimming stripped 0 bases from V and 7 bases from J, with 11 bases between. As DNA, the CDR3 is TGTGCCAGCAGCGTAGGCGGGATCGGGGAGCAGTACTTC. It translates to CASSVGGIGEQYF.

The chain is built from TRBV5-1 and TRBJ1-1, with TRBD1 matching 8 bases. Trimming at V came to 4 bases and at J to 4 bases, leaving 6 bases not matched to a gene. The germline gives CDR1 SGHRS, CDR2 YFSETQ. The CDR3 contains 14 residues. CDR3 DNA sequence: TGCGCCAGCAGCGACGACAGGGGACCCACTGAAGCTTTCTTT. Residues: CASSDDRGPTEAFF.

This clone turned up a few times. V gene TRBV2 combines with J gene TRBJ1-1; 11 positions match TRBD1. There are 14 residues in the CDR3. Germline V gives CDR1 SNHLY, CDR2 FYNNEI. V was clipped by 8 bases and J by 5 bases; unmatched bases: 7. CDR3 nucleotide sequence: TGTGCCAGCGGCGACGGGACAGGGGGTACTGAAGCTTTCTTT. This gives the protein CASGDGTGGTEAFF.

V gene TRBV27 combines with J gene TRBJ2-1; 10 nucleotides agree with TRBD2. Germline assignment: CDR1 MNHEY and CDR2 SMNVEV (reference sequence). The CDR3 has 14 amino acids. The junction had 3 bases not matched to a gene; V was cut back by 6 bases and J by 4 bases. Written as DNA, the CDR3 is TGTGCCAGCAGGGCGGGACTAGCGTACAATGAGCAGTTCTTC. It specifies CASRAGLAYNEQFF.

V and J are TRBV9 and TRBJ2-5; the D gene is possibly TRBD2 (6 bases). V lost 0 bases to trimming and J lost 3 bases, with 12 bases between them. CDR3 length: 15 residues. Germline CDR1 and CDR2: SGDLS and YYNGEE. The DNA of the CDR3 is TGTGCCAGCAGCGTAGACCTAGCGTCCAAAGAGACCCAGTACTTC. Protein product: CASSVDLASKETQYF.